This TCR beta chain was captured by sequencing in a study of blood T cells in healthy people across ages. Each sample yielded at least 6 million isolated PBMCs. Total RNA, at least 6 micrograms per sample, came from PBMCs. PCR was performed a second time for roughly 6 to 12 cycles using a sample-barcoded 5' primer and a J-beta primer mix. There were at least 2.5 million CDR3-containing paired-end reads obtained from each sample. From the 5' RACE reads, TCRdb called clonotypes with MiXCR, one entry per CDR3 protein. This sample has 750,000 to 950,000 distinct CDR3 sequences, with about 53% found just once. Comment on this clonotype: Its antigen is currently unknown.

Regarding the study as a whole: Estimated diversity across one million T cells was deemed an underestimate.

Sequencing was carried out using blood. The receptor comes from an elderly man in good health.

The CDR3: CSARDFSNQPQHF. The CDR3 coding sequence is TGCAGTGCGAGGGACTTTAGCAATCAGCCCCAGCATTTT. The chain joins TRBV20-1 to TRBJ1-5; maybe TRBD1 (5 bases). The CDR3 has 13 residues. Germline assignment: CDR1 DFQATT and CDR2 SNEGSKA (reference sequence). The germline V and J ends were trimmed by 6 bases and 0 bases, with 9 bases remaining between them.